This T cell receptor (beta chain) was sequenced for a study of monozygotic twins with inflammatory bowel disease. One entry per CDR3 protein, without DNA, is what TCRdb gives after re-calling the 5' RACE reads. The sample has about 140,000 distinct CDR3 sequences. Per germline, CDR1 SEHNR and CDR2 FQNEAQ (reference sequence). The CDR3 has 15 amino acids. The sequence came from a human donor with ulcerative colitis or Crohn's disease, or a healthy co-twin of an affected twin (not recorded which). The chain links TRBV7-9 to TRBJ2-3; TCRdb outputs TRBD1, but without DNA this stays unchecked. The specimen sequenced was blood. The CDR3 sequence is CASSFGAGDTDTQYF.